Within the sample, the clone carrying this TCR beta chain is medium-sized. Its antigen remains unknown. This sample is drawn from a study of tumor and adjacent non-tumor tissue in lung cancer. Study overall: Samples averaged approximately 3.9 million productive TCRbeta reads each. Broader study findings: TCR diversity was significantly greater in tumor than normal lung tissue. Shorter survival was associated with higher TCR diversity in tumors. In normal lung, the top 100 clones were significantly more dominant than in tumor.

RNA was extracted from bulk tissue without any cell sorting. The library came from three nested PCR rounds adapted from ARM-PCR protocols. Each CDR3 protein gets one entry after TCRdb re-called the multiplex PCR reads with MiXCR. The repertoire holds 70,000 or so distinct CDR3 sequences, around 60% seen once, with just over 20% in the top ten. The CDR3 sequence is 14 residues long. Germline lookup yields CDR1 MNHEY and CDR2 SVGAGI. The V and J ends lost 8 bases and 4 bases respectively, with 12 bases between them. Sequencing was performed on lung tumor tissue. The chain combines TRBV6-5 with TRBJ1-6; D remains unclear. The TCR was taken from a man aged 50 to 59 with non-small cell lung cancer. The CDR3, as DNA: TGTGCCAGCGGAGGCCGAGGGTATAATTCACCCCTCCACTTT. It translates to CASGGRGYNSPLHF.